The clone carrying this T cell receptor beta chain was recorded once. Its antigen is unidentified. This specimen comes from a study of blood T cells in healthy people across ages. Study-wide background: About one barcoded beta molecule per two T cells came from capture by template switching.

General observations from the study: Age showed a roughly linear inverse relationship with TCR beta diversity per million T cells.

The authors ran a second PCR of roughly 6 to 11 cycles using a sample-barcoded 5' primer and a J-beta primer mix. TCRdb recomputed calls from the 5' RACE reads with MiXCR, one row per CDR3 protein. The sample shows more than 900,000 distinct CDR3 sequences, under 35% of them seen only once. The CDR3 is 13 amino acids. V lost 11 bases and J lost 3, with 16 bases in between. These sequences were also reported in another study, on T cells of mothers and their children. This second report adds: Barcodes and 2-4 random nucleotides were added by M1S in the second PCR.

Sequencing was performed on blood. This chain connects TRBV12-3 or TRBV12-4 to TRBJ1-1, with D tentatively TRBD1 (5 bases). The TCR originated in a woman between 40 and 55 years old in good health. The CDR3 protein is CAGGGRQYTEAFF. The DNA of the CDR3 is TGTGCCGGGGGAGGTCGGCAGTACACTGAAGCTTTCTTT.